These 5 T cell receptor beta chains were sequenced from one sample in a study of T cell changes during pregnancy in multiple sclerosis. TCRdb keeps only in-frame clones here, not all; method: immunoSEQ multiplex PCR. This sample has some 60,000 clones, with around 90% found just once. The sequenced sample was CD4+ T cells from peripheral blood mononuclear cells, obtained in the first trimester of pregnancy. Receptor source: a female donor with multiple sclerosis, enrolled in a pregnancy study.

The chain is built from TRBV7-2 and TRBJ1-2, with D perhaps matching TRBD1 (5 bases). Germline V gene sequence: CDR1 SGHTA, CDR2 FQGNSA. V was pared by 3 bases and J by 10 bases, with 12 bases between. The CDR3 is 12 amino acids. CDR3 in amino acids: CASSFNSGDYTF. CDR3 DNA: TGTGCCAGCAGCTTTAACTCGGGGGACTACACCTTC.

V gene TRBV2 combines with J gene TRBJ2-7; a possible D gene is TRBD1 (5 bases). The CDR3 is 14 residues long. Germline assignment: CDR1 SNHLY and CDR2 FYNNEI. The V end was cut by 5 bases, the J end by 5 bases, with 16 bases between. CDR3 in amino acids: CASSFNPAGNEQYF. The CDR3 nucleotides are TGTGCCAGCAGTTTTAACCCCGCAGGGAACGAGCAGTACTTC.

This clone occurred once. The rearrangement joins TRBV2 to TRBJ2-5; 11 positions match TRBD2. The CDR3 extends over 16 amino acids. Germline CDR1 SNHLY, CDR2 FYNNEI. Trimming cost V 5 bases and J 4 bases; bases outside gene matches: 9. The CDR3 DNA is TGTGCCAGCAGTCCTGGGGGGGGACTAGCGGCAGAGACCCAGTACTTC. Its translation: CASSPGGGLAAETQYF. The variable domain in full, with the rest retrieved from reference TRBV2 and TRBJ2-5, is EPEVTQTPSHQVTQMGQEVILRCVPISNHLYFYWYRQILGQKVEFLVSFYNNEISEKSEIFDDQFSVERPDGSNFTLKIRSTKLEDSAMYFCASSPGGGLAAETQYFGPGTRLLVL.

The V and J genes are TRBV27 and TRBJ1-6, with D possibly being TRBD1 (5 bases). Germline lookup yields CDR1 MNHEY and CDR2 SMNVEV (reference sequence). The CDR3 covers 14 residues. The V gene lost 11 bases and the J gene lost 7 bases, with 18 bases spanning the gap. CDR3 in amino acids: CAVRQQTENSPLHF. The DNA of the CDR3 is TGTGCCGTTAGACAGCAGACAGAAAATTCACCCCTCCACTTT.

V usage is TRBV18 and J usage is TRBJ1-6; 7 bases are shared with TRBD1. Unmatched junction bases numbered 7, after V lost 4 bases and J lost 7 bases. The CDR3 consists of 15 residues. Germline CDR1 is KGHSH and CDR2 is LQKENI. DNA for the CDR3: TGTGCCAGCTCACGACCTGGGACAGCAAATTCACCCCTCCACTTT. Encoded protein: CASSRPGTANSPLHF.